This T cell receptor (beta chain) originates from a study of blood T cell repertoires in COVID-19. Turning to the study itself: The origin of the acute and convalescent COVID-19 samples was the United States, Italy and Spain. The analysed material was cDNA or gDNA that came from T cells, B-cell-depleted T cells, or PBMCs.

As handled by the study authors: Amplification with reference gene primers provided the estimates of nucleated cell counts. TCRdb's table, derived via immunoSEQ multiplex PCR, lists solely in-frame clones and lacks some. The D gene and trimming were derived from the DNA, and the V and J assignments and clone size from that table. The table lists under 250,000 clones, roughly four fifths of them singletons, with approximately 8% in the top ten. V gave up 1 base and J gave up 4 bases, with 5 bases separating them. The CDR3 extends over 13 amino acids. CDR1 is SEHNR, CDR2 FQNEAQ, per germline (reference sequence).

Material for sequencing was peripheral blood. The chain recombines TRBV7-9 with TRBJ2-4, with D perhaps TRBD2 (5 bases). The receptor was derived from a woman aged 50 to 60 with active or convalescent COVID-19. This CDR3 is CASSLGGKNIQYF. Here the CDR3 DNA reads TGTGCCAGCAGCTTAGGAGGGAAAAACATTCAGTACTTC.